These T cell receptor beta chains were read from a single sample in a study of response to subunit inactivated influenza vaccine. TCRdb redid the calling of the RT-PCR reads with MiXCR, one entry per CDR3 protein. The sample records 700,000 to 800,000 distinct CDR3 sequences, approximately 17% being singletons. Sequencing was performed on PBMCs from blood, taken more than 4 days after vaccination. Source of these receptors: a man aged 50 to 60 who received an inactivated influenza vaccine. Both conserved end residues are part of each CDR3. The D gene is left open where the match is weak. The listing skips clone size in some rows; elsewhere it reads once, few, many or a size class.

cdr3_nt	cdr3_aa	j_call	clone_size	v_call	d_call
TGTGCCAGCAGTAATTTAAGACAGGACTCAAACACATTATTC	CASSNLRQDSNTLF	TRBJ2-5	-	TRBV12-3/TRBV12-4	-
TGTGCCAGCAGTCAACCTGGGACGAACACTGAAGCTTTCTTT	CASSQPGTNTEAFF	TRBJ1-1	-	TRBV6-1	-
TGCGCCAGCAGCCAGACACTGGGGAATCGGTATGGCTACACCTTC	CASSQTLGNRYGYTF	TRBJ1-2	few	TRBV5-1	-
TGTGCCAGCAGCGCTCTCTGGGGGGATGGCTACACCTTC	CASSALWGDGYTF	TRBJ1-2	few	TRBV7-2	-
TGTGCCAGCAGCTTTAGAGCGGGTCAATCCTACGAGCAGTACTTC	CASSFRAGQSYEQYF	TRBJ2-7	-	TRBV7-9	-
TGTGCCAGCAGTTCTAATCAGGGGGACAATCAGCCCCAGCATTTT	CASSSNQGDNQPQHF	TRBJ1-5	few	TRBV6-5	TRBD1
TGCGCCAGCAGCCAAGTGGATCTGGTCCGTTCAGTCCTGACTTTC	CASSQVDLVRSVLTF	TRBJ2-6	-	TRBV4-1	-
TGTGCCAGCAGCCCGGGACAGGTGATCTCTGGGGCCAACGTCCTGACTTTC	CASSPGQVISGANVLTF	TRBJ2-6	-	TRBV4-2	TRBD1
TGCAGCGTTTTAAGCGGGGGTCGGTATGAGCAGTTCTTC	CSVLSGGRYEQFF	TRBJ2-1	few	TRBV29-1	TRBD2
TGTGCCACCAGCAGAGACCCGGGGACTGGCTATGGCTACACCTTC	CATSRDPGTGYGYTF	TRBJ1-2	few	TRBV15	-
TGCAGTGCTAGGTTGACTGGGGGTAACACCTTC	CSARLTGGNTF	TRBJ1-2	-	TRBV20-1	-
TGTGCCAGCAGCAGGGACAGGGCTAATAGCAATCAGCCCCAGCATTTT	CASSRDRANSNQPQHF	TRBJ1-5	-	TRBV6-1	TRBD1
TGTGCCACCAGAGTTGGCGGGGAAGCCAAAAACATTCAGTACTTC	CATRVGGEAKNIQYF	TRBJ2-4	-	TRBV24-1	-
TGCAGCGTTGAATTTCAAGGGACCGGGGAGCTGTTTTTT	CSVEFQGTGELFF	TRBJ2-2	-	TRBV29-1	-
TGTGCCAGCACTCCTGGGGGGCCCAACACTGAAGCTTTCTTT	CASTPGGPNTEAFF	TRBJ1-1	few	TRBV7-9	-
TGTGCCATCAGCGCGGGACAGCCTAACTCTGGAAACACCATATATTTT	CAISAGQPNSGNTIYF	TRBJ1-3	-	TRBV10-3	TRBD1
TGTGCCAGCAGCCATTACACGATGCCTTACACAGATACGCAGTATTTT	CASSHYTMPYTDTQYF	TRBJ2-3	few	TRBV7-2	-
TGCAGTGCCCGGGGTGAGGGAGCGACGTCCTACGAGCAGTACTTC	CSARGEGATSYEQYF	TRBJ2-7	few	TRBV20-1	-
TGTGCCAGCAGCTCTCCGACTAGCGGGAGAGCCACAGATACGCAGTATTTT	CASSSPTSGRATDTQYF	TRBJ2-3	few	TRBV7-2	TRBD2
TGTGCCAGCAGTTTTTCGAAATACTCTGGGGCCAACGTCCTGACTTTC	CASSFSKYSGANVLTF	TRBJ2-6	few	TRBV12-3/TRBV12-4	-
TGTGCCATTCAGAAGAATCAGCCCCAGCATTTT	CAIQKNQPQHF	TRBJ1-5	-	TRBV10-3	-
TGCGCCAGCAGCTTGGAGCCTAGCGGGGGGGCGAAGGAGCAGTTCTTC	CASSLEPSGGAKEQFF	TRBJ2-1	-	TRBV5-1	TRBD2
TGTGCCATCAGTGAGGGGGATCCCTACGAGCAGTACTTC	CAISEGDPYEQYF	TRBJ2-7	few	TRBV10-3	-
TGCAGCGTTGTTAGGGCCTACGAGCAGTACTTC	CSVVRAYEQYF	TRBJ2-7	-	TRBV29-1	-
TGTGCCAGCAGCTTATCCCGGGGCCTAGGGCAAGAGACCCAGTACTTC	CASSLSRGLGQETQYF	TRBJ2-5	-	TRBV7-2	-
TGTGCCAGCAGCTTAGGGGGCCGTGCGGGGTACAATGAGCAGTTCTTC	CASSLGGRAGYNEQFF	TRBJ2-1	-	TRBV7-8	-
TGTGCCAGCAGTTCCACAGGGTACCCTCGCTATGGCTACACCTTC	CASSSTGYPRYGYTF	TRBJ1-2	few	TRBV27	-
TGTGCCAGCAGCTTAAAAGCGGGAATCAGCACAGATACGCAGTATTTT	CASSLKAGISTDTQYF	TRBJ2-3	-	TRBV7-2	TRBD2
TGTGCCAGCAGCTTGGGATTCTTTCGCGAGCAGTACTTC	CASSLGFFREQYF	TRBJ2-7	few	TRBV7-6	-
TGTGCCAGCAGTTTTTTAACCAACACAGATACGCAGTATTTT	CASSFLTNTDTQYF	TRBJ2-3	-	TRBV27	-
TGTGCCAGCAGCCCTCAGACAGGAACGGGCGAGCAGTACTTC	CASSPQTGTGEQYF	TRBJ2-7	-	TRBV11-2	-
TGTGCCAGCAGCCAAGGTTGGGCTCCAGGAAACACCATATATTTT	CASSQGWAPGNTIYF	TRBJ1-3	-	TRBV4-2	-
TGTGCCAGCAGTTTATATAGGGGAACCGGGGAGCTGTTTTTT	CASSLYRGTGELFF	TRBJ2-2	-	TRBV28	-
TGTGCCAGCAGCTTATCGAGCGGCAGCGGGAGGGGAGAGCAGTTCTTC	CASSLSSGSGRGEQFF	TRBJ2-1	few	TRBV11-3	TRBD2
TGCAGTGCTATTTCGGACAGGTTTTACAATGAGCAGTTCTTC	CSAISDRFYNEQFF	TRBJ2-1	few	TRBV20-1	TRBD1
TGCAGTGCTAGATACTCAGGGGGCTGGTCAGATACGCAGTATTTT	CSARYSGGWSDTQYF	TRBJ2-3	many	TRBV20-1	TRBD1
TGTGCCAGCAGCCAAGTCGGCGTGGTGACCCAGTACTTC	CASSQVGVVTQYF	TRBJ2-5	-	TRBV4-2	-
TGTGCCTGGTCAGGGATCTCCTACGAGCAGTACTTC	CAWSGISYEQYF	TRBJ2-7	few	TRBV30	-
TGTGCCAGCAGCCAAGATCGCGGGATTCAAGAGACCCAGTACTTC	CASSQDRGIQETQYF	TRBJ2-5	-	TRBV3-1	-
TGTGCCAGCAGTGATTTTGGTGGGAAGGGCACTGAAGCTTTCTTT	CASSDFGGKGTEAFF	TRBJ1-1	few	TRBV2	-
TGTGCCAGCAGCTTAGCTGGTAGCGGGAGTGGTACCGGGGAGCTGTTTTTT	CASSLAGSGSGTGELFF	TRBJ2-2	few	TRBV7-2	TRBD2
TGTGCCAGCAGCTTGACACTCTCCTACGAGCAGTACTTC	CASSLTLSYEQYF	TRBJ2-7	many	TRBV5-5	-
TGTGCCAGCAGCTTGACAGGGAGCTCTGGGGCCAACGTCCTGACTTTC	CASSLTGSSGANVLTF	TRBJ2-6	-	TRBV7-2	TRBD1
TGCAGTACCTCAAAGCGGGGCTCCTACGAGCAGTACTTC	CSTSKRGSYEQYF	TRBJ2-7	few	TRBV20-1	TRBD2
TGTGCCAGCAGCTTGGAGCAGGAGCAGTTCTTC	CASSLEQEQFF	TRBJ2-1	few	TRBV7-9	-
TGCAGTGCTAGCCCCCGGGGGGGCTCCTACGAGCAGTACTTC	CSASPRGGSYEQYF	TRBJ2-7	-	TRBV20-1	TRBD2
TGTGCCAGCAGCAAAGGGACGGACAGGGCAGCCTCCTGCGAGCAGTACTTC	CASSKGTDRAASCEQYF	TRBJ2-7	few	TRBV21-1	-
TGTGCCACCAGTGATACCGGGACTAGCTCTTTCGATGAGCAGTTCTTC	CATSDTGTSSFDEQFF	TRBJ2-1	few	TRBV24-1	TRBD2
TGTGCCATCAGTGATTGGACAGGGAGGACTGAAGCTTTCTTT	CAISDWTGRTEAFF	TRBJ1-1	-	TRBV10-3	TRBD1
TGTGCCACCCGAGATGGGGACAGGGGTTTAGTGTGGAACACCGGGGAGCTGTTTTTT	CATRDGDRGLVWNTGELFF	TRBJ2-2	many	TRBV12-3/TRBV12-4	TRBD1
TGTGCCAGCAGTGTCACTAGCGGATTCACAGATACGCAGTATTTT	CASSVTSGFTDTQYF	TRBJ2-3	-	TRBV12-3/TRBV12-4	TRBD2
TGCGCCAGCAGTTTTGGACAGGGGGGTGGGTACGAGCAGTACTTC	CASSFGQGGGYEQYF	TRBJ2-7	-	TRBV5-1	TRBD1
TGCAGTGCTAGACCACCGCCGGGCACAGATACGCAGTATTTT	CSARPPPGTDTQYF	TRBJ2-3	few	TRBV20-1	-
TGTGCCAGCAGCTTGTCTCCTCGTGGCCAAGAGACCCAGTACTTC	CASSLSPRGQETQYF	TRBJ2-5	-	TRBV5-5	-
TGTGCCAGCAGCGTCGCTCCGGACTACTACAATGAGCAGTTCTTC	CASSVAPDYYNEQFF	TRBJ2-1	few	TRBV9	-
TGTGCCATCAGTGAGGACAGGGGGCTTGGGAATGAGCAGTTCTTC	CAISEDRGLGNEQFF	TRBJ2-1	many	TRBV10-3	TRBD1
TGTGCCAGCAGTTTATCCAGGGTTTTGACCTACGAGCAGTACTTC	CASSLSRVLTYEQYF	TRBJ2-7	-	TRBV27	-
TGTGCCATCAGTGAGTCACTGGGGACAGGGGGAGAGATCGGTATGAACACTGAAGCTTTCTTT	CAISESLGTGGEIGMNTEAFF	TRBJ1-1	-	TRBV10-3	TRBD1